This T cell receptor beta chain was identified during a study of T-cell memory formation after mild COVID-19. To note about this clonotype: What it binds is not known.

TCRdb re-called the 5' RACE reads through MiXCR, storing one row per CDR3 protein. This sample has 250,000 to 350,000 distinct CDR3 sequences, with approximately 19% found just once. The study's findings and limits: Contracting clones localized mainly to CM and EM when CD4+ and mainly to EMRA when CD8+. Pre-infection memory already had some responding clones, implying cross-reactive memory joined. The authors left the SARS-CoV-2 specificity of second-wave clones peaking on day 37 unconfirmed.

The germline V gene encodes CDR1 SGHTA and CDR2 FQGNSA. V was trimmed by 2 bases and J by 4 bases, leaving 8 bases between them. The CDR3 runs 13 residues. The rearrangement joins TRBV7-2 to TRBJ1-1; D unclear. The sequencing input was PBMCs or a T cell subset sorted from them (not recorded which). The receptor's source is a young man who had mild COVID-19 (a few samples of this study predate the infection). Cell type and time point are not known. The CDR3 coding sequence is TGTGCCAGCAGCTTATTCATGGTCACTGAAGCTTTCTTT. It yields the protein CASSLFMVTEAFF.